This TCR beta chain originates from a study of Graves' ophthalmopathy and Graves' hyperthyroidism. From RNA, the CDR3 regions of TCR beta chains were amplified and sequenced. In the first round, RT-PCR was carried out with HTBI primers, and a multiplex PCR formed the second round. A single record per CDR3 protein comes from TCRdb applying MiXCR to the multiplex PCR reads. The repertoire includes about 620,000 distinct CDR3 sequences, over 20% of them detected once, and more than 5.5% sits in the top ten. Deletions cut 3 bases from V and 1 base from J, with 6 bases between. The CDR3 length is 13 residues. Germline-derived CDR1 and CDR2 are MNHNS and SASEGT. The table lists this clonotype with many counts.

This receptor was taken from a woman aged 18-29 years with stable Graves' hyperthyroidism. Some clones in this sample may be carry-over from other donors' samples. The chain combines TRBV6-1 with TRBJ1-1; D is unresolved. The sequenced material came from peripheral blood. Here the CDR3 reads CASSETWNTEAFF. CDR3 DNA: TGTGCCAGCAGTGAGACATGGAACACTGAAGCTTTCTTT.